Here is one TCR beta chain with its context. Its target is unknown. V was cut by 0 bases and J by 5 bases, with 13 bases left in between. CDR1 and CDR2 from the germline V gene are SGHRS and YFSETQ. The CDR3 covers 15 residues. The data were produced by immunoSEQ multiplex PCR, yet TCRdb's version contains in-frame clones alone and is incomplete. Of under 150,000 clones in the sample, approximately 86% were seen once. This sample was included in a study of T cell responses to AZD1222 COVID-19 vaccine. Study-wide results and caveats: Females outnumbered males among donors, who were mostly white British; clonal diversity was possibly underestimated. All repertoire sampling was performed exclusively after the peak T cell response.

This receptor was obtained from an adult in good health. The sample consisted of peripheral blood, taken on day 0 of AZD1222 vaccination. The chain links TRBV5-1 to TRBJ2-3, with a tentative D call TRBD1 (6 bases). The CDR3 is CASSLDARRGDTQYF. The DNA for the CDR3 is TGCGCCAGCAGCTTGGACGCTCGCAGGGGAGATACGCAGTATTTT.